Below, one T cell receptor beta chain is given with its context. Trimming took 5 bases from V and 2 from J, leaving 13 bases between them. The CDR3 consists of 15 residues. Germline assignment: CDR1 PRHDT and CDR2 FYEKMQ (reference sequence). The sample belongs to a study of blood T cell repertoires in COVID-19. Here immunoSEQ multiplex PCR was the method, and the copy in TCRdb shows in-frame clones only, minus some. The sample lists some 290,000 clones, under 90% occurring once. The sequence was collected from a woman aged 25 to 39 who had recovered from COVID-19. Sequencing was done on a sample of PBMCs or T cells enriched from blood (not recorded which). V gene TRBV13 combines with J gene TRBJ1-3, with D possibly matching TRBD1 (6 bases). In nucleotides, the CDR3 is TGTGCCAGCAGCCTGGAACAGGGACCTGGAAACACCATATATTTT. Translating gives CASSLEQGPGNTIYF.